This TCR beta chain was recovered during a study of Ad26.COV2.S vaccination and SARS-CoV-2 variants. Notes on this clone: Its antigen is currently unknown.

Treatment denoted: 19 received Ad26.COV2.S at low or high dose, single or two shots; about 5 received placebo; per-sample allocation not given. Sampling was done on day 63 after the first vaccine or placebo injection. Generated by immunoSEQ multiplex PCR, the TCRdb table keeps only in-frame clones and is missing some. The sample records about 400,000 clones, roughly 90% being singletons. Study results and limitations: Vaccine recipients surpassed placebo recipients in spike-specific TCR breadth.

The clonotype originates from a person between 18 and 65 years old who received the Ad26.COV2.S COVID-19 vaccine or a placebo. The sequences come from peripheral blood, collected in a trial of Ad26.COV2.S vaccine versus placebo.

CDR3 in amino acids: CASSLGDSGEQYF. In nucleotides, the CDR3 is TGTGCCAGCAGTTTAGGGGACAGTGGCGAGCAGTACTTC. This sequence joins TRBV28 and TRBJ2-7, with 7 bases lining up with TRBD1. Germline CDR1 reads MDHEN; CDR2 reads SYDVKM. The CDR3 runs to 13 residues. The junction had 4 bases not matched to a gene; V was cut back by 2 bases and J by 6 bases.